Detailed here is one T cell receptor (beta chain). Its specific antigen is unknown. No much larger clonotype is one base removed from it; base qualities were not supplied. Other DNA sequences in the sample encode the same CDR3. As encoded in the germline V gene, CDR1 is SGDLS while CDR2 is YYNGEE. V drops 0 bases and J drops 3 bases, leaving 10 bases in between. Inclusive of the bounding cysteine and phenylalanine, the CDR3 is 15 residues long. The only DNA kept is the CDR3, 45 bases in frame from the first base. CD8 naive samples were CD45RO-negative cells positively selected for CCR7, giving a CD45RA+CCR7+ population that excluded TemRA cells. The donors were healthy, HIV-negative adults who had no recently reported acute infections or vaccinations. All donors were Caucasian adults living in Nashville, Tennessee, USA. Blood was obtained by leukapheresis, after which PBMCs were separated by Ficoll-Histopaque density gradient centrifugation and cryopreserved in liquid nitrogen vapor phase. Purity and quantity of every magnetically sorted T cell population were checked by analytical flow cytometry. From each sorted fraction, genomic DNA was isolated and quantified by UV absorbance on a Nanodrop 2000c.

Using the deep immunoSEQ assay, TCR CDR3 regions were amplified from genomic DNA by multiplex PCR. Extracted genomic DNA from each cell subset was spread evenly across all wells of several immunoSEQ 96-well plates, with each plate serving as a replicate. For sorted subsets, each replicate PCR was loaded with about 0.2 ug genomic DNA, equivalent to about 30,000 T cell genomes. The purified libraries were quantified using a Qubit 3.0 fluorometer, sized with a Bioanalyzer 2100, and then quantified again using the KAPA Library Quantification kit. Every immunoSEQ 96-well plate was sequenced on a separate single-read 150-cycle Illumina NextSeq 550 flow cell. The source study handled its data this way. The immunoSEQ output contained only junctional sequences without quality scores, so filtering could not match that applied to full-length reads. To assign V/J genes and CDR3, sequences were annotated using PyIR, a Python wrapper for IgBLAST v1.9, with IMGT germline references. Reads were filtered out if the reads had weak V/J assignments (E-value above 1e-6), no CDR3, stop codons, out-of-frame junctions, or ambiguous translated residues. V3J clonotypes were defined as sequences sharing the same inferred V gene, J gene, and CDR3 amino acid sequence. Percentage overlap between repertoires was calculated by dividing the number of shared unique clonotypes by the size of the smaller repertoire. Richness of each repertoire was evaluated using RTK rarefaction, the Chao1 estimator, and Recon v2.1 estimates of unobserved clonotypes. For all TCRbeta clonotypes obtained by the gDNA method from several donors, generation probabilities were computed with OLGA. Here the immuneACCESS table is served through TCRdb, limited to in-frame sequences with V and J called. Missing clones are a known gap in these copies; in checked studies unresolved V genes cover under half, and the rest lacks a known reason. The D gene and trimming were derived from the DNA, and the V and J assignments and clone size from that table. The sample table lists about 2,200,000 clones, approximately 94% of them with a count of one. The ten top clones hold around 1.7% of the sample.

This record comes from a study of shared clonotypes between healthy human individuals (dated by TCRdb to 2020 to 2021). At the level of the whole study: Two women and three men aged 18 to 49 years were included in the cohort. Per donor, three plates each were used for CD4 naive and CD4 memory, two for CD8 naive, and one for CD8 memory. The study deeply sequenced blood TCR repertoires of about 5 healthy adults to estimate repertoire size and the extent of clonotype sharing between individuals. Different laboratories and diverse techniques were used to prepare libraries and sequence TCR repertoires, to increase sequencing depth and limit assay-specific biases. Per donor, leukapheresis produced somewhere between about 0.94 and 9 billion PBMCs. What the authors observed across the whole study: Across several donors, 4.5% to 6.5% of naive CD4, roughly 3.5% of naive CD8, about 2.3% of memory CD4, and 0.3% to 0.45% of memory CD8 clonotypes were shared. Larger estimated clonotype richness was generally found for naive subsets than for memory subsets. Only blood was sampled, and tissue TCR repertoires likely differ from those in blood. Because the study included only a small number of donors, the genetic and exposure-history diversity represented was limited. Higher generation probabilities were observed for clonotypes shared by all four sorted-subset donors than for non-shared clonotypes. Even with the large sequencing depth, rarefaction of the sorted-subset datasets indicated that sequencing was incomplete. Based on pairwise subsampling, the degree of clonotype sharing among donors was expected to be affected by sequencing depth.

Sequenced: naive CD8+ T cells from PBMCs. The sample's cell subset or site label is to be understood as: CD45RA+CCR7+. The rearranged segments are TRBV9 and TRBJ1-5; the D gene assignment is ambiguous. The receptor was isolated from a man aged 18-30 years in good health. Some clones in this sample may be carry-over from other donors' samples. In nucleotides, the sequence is TGTGCCAGCAGCGTAGGAGAGGGCCCCAATCAGCCCCAGCATTTT. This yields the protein CASSVGEGPNQPQHF.